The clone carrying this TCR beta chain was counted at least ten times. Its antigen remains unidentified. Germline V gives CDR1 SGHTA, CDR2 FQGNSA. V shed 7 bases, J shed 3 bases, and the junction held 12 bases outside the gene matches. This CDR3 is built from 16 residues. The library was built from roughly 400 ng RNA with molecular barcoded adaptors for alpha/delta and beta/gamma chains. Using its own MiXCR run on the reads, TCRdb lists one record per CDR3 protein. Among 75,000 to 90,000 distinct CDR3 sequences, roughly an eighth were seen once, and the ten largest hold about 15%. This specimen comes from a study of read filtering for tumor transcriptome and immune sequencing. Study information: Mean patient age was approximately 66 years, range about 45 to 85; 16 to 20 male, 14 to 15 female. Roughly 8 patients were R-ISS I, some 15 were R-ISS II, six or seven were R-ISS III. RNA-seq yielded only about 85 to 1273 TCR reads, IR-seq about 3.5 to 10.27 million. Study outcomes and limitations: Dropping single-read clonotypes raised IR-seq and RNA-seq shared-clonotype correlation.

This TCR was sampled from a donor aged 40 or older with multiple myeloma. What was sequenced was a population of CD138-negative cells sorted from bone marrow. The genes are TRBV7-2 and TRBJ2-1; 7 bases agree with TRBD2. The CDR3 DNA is TGTGCCAGCAAACCCGGGGGAGCGGGGAACTACAATGAGCAGTTCTTC. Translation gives CASKPGGAGNYNEQFF.